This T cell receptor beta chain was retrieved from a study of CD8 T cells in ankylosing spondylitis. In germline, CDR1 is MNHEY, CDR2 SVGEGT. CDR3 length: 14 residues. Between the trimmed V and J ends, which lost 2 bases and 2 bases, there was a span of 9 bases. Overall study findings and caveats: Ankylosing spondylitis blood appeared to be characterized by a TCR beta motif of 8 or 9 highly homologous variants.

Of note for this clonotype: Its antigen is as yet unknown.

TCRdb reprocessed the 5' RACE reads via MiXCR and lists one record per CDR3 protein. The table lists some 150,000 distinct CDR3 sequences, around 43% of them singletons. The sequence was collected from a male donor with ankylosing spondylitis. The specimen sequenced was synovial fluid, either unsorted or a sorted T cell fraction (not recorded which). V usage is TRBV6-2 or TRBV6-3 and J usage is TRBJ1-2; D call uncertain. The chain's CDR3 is CASSYGWGNYGYTF. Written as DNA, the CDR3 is TGTGCCAGCAGTTACGGTTGGGGAAACTATGGCTACACCTTC.